This T cell receptor beta chain was identified during a study of shared clonotypes between healthy human individuals. Terminally differentiated effector memory CD45RA+ cells were left out of the naive CD8 fraction, which was CD45RO-negative and positively selected for CCR7. Recent acute infections and vaccinations were absent in the healthy HIV-negative adult donors. Original data processing: Filtering differed because ImmunoSEQ produced junction-only sequences that carried no quality scores. Method: immunoSEQ multiplex PCR; TCRdb's copy keeps in-frame clones and lacks some. The DNA gave D and trimming, while V, J and clone size come from that table. The table shows 750,000 to 1,000,000 clones, with approximately 92% occurring only once. From germline, CDR1 is SGHRS and CDR2 YFSETQ. Trimming took 4 bases from V and 1 from J, leaving 17 bases between them. This CDR3 region has 16 residues.

Sample: naive CD8+ T cells sorted from blood. The chain couples TRBV5-1 to TRBJ1-1, with D maybe TRBD1 (5 bases). The receptor was derived from a man between 25 and 39 years old in good health. The CDR3 is CASSPPPGHANTEAFF. DNA for the CDR3: TGCGCCAGCAGCCCTCCCCCTGGACACGCGAACACTGAAGCTTTCTTT.